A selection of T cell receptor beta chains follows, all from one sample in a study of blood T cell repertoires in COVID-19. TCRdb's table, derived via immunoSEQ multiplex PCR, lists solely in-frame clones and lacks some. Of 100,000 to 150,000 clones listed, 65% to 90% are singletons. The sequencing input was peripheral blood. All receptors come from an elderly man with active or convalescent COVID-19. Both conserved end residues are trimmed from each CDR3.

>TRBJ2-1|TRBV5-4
ASSRPGRANEQF
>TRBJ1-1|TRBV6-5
ASSYSYSPNTEAF
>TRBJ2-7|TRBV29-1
SARGTQGQY
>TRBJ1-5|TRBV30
AWTGQGLYQPQH
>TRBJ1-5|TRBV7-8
ASSLNRGQPQH
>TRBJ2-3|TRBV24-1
ATSDYRDTQY
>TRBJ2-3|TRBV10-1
ASSESDAAPYTDTQY
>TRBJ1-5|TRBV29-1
SVRTGEGQPQH
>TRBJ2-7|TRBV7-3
ASSLKRGGEQY
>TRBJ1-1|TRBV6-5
ASRGSYTEAF
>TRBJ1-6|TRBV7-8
ASSPTRTDSPLH
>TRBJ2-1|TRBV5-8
ASSFFRGAGYYNEQF
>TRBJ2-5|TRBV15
ATSALAVETQY
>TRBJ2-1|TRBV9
ASSVGTGNNEQF
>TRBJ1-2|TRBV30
AWSVKVIALRNGYT
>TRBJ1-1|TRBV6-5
ASKTVAIMNTEAF